Shown below are 14 T cell receptor beta chains from a single sample sequenced in a study of identical twins. TCRdb re-called the 5' RACE reads through MiXCR, storing one row per CDR3 protein. This sample yields 250,000 or so distinct CDR3 sequences, of which about 7% are seen a single time; about 3.6% belongs to the top ten. This sample also belongs to another study, concerning yellow fever vaccine responses in identical twins.

The sequenced material came from memory (CD45RO+) T cells sorted from blood. The receptors derive from a woman aged 18-29 years in good health.

This clonotype ranks as medium-sized. J is TRBJ2-3 and V is TRBV6-1; D unresolved. The CDR3 has 15 residues. V lost 1 base, J lost 0 bases, and 8 bases lay in between. Germline V gene data show CDR1 as MNHNS and CDR2 as SASEGT. The CDR3, as DNA: TGTGCCAGCAGTGAAGAACCGGCTAGCACAGATACGCAGTATTTT. This sequence encodes CASSEEPASTDTQYF.

The CDR3 region is CASSLGQGERHQETQYF. In nucleotides, the CDR3 is TGTGCCAGCAGCCTGGGACAGGGTGAACGCCACCAAGAGACCCAGTACTTC. V is TRBV6-1 and J is TRBJ2-5; 9 bases are a match to TRBD1. V lost 6 bases, J lost 0 bases, and 11 bases stayed unmatched. Germline loops: CDR1 MNHNS, CDR2 SASEGT. This CDR3 region has 17 residues.

This clonotype was counted ten times or more. The chain employs TRBV7-2 and TRBJ2-7; D might be TRBD1 (5 bases). Germline loops: CDR1 SGHTA, CDR2 FQGNSA. V lost 5 bases to trimming and J lost 0 bases, with 14 bases between them. The length of the CDR3 is 15 residues. CDR3 nucleotides: TGTGCCAGCAGCGTTCAGGGTGGGGTCTCCTACGAGCAGTACTTC. It translates to CASSVQGGVSYEQYF.

This clonotype was seen repeatedly, ten times or more. This sequence joins TRBV24-1 and TRBJ2-1; 7 nucleotides line up with TRBD1. J lost 4 bases, V lost 4 bases, and 9 bases had no gene match. Germline CDR1 is KGHDR and CDR2 is SFDVKD. The CDR3 consists of 16 residues. The CDR3 nucleotides read TGTGCCACCAGTGACCCCAACAGGGGCGGGTACAATGAGCAGTTCTTC. It encodes CATSDPNRGGYNEQFF.

V gene TRBV5-1 combines with J gene TRBJ2-5; TRBD2 agrees at 12 bases. The germline V gene encodes CDR1 SGHRS and CDR2 YFSETQ. CDR3 size: 15 residues. V lost 4 bases to trimming and J lost 9 bases; unmatched junction nucleotides: 10. The CDR3 DNA is TGCGCCAGCAGCCAGACTAGCGGGAGTGGGCAAGCCCAGTACTTC. Amino acid sequence: CASSQTSGSGQAQYF.

This clonotype was detected a few times. The chain links TRBV12-3 or TRBV12-4 to TRBJ1-6, with D unresolved. This CDR3 contains 15 residues. V was cut by 5 bases and J by 6 bases, with 14 bases left in between. CDR3 protein: CASSPPAQFNSPLHF. Written as DNA, the CDR3 is TGTGCCAGCAGTCCCCCCGCCCAGTTTAATTCACCCCTCCACTTT.

In this sample, this clonotype turned up a few times. This chain uses TRBV20-1 with TRBJ1-1; maybe TRBD1 (5 bases). V lost 0 bases, J lost 5 bases, and 19 bases lay in between. The germline V gene encodes CDR1 DFQATT and CDR2 SNEGSKA (reference sequence). The CDR3 extends over 16 amino acids. CDR3 sequence reads: CSARDSHRSDRTEAFF. The CDR3 DNA is TGCAGTGCTAGAGACTCCCACAGGAGTGATAGGACTGAAGCTTTCTTT.

The V gene is TRBV19, the J gene TRBJ2-7; 9 bases align to TRBD1. This CDR3 has 15 amino acids. CDR1 LNHDA and CDR2 SQIVND come from the germline V gene (reference sequence). Trimming took 6 bases from V and 4 from J; bases not matched to a gene: 10. The CDR3 DNA is TGTGCCAGTAGCGGGTTCTTGGGACAGGGTTACGAGCAGTACTTC. Protein product: CASSGFLGQGYEQYF.

There are many counts of this clonotype. This chain connects TRBV29-1 to TRBJ1-1; no firm D call. The germline CDR1 and CDR2 sequences are SQVTM and ANQGSEA. The V gene lost 6 bases and the J gene lost 2 bases, with 19 bases spanning the gap. CDR3 length: 15 residues. CDR3 coding DNA: TGCAGCGTCCATGGCATCGGCGCCCTTAACACTGAAGCTTTCTTT. Its protein product is CSVHGIGALNTEAFF.

Concerning this clonotype itself: Being one base from a much bigger clone, this may be a read error. The rearrangement joins TRBV3-1 to TRBJ2-3, with 10 bases fitting TRBD2. This CDR3 has 15 amino acids. Germline V CDR1 and CDR2: LGHDT, YNNKEL (reference sequence). V lost 11 bases, J lost 4 bases, and 12 bases stayed unmatched. CDR3 sequence (DNA): TGTGCCTGCACCCCCAAAGCGGGGGGGCCAGATACGCAGTATTTT. Its protein is CACTPKAGGPDTQYF.

This clonotype appeared a few times. The chain carries TRBV27 and TRBJ2-3; D uncertain. CDR3 size: 14 residues. The germline V gene has CDR1 MNHEY and CDR2 SMNVEV (reference sequence). The ends were cut back, 3 bases at V and 0 bases at J, with 7 bases in the middle. CDR3 nucleotides: TGTGCCAGCAGTTTGACACAGAGCACAGATACGCAGTATTTT. Residues: CASSLTQSTDTQYF.

This clonotype was seen a handful of times. The chain joins TRBV6-1 to TRBJ1-3, with D perhaps matching TRBD1 (6 bases). This CDR3 is built from 14 residues. V was shortened by 8 bases and J by 4 bases, with 15 bases between the two germline ends. Germline V gene lookup returns CDR1 MNHNS and CDR2 SASEGT. The CDR3 sequence: CASAPDRTGNTIYF. The CDR3 DNA follows: TGTGCCAGCGCCCCTGACAGGACGGGAAACACCATATATTTT.

The gene calls are TRBV20-1 and TRBJ2-5; 11 nucleotides agree with TRBD2. The CDR3 extends over 15 amino acids. CDR1 DFQATT and CDR2 SNEGSKA come from the germline V gene (reference sequence). The V segment lost 0 bases and the J segment 2 bases; nucleotides outside the gene matches: 2. The CDR3 region is CSARDSGGVQETQYF. The CDR3 DNA follows: TGCAGTGCTAGAGATAGCGGGGGGGTTCAAGAGACCCAGTACTTC.

The table lists this clonotype with a few counts. The chain combines TRBV7-9 with TRBJ2-1; tentative D call: TRBD1 (8 bases). CDR1 is SEHNR and CDR2 is FQNEAQ in the germline V gene (reference sequence). The CDR3 totals 15 residues. V was clipped by 5 bases and J by 8 bases, with 19 bases between them. DNA for the CDR3: TGTGCCAGCAGCGTCACAGGGGGGGTTTGGGATGAGCAGTTCTTC. The encoded protein is CASSVTGGVWDEQFF. Drawing the rest from reference TRBV7-9 and TRBJ2-1, the complete variable domain is DTGVSQNPRHKITKRGQNVTFRCDPISEHNRLYWYRQTLGQGPEFLTYFQNEAQLEKSRLLSDRFSAERPKGSFSTLEIQRTEQGDSAMYLCASSVTGGVWDEQFFGPGTRLTVL.